This entry describes one T cell receptor (beta chain). The CDR3 loop spans 14 amino acids. V dropped 5 bases and J dropped 5; count of bases not matched to a gene: 6. Per germline, CDR1 MDHEN and CDR2 SYDVKM. This entry comes from a study of blood T cell repertoires in COVID-19. Whole-study context: T cells, B-cell-depleted T cells, or PBMCs provided the cDNA or gDNA that served as material.

In the authors' workflow: By means of reference gene primer amplification, nucleated cell counts were estimated. Data came from immunoSEQ multiplex PCR; TCRdb stores just in-frame clones and leaves some out. The DNA gave D and trimming, while V, J and clone size come from that table. The table includes 55,000 to 80,000 clones, around 82% detected once. The chain links TRBV28 to TRBJ2-7; 10 nucleotides line up with TRBD1. This clonotype was sampled from an elderly man with active COVID-19. The sample comprised peripheral blood. The CDR3 DNA follows: TGTGCCAGCAGTCCCGGGGACAGGGGTCACGAGCAGTACTTC. Translated: CASSPGDRGHEQYF.